The 12 T cell receptor beta chains below were found in one sample sequenced in a study of CD8+CD57+ T cells in acquired aplastic anemia. TCR beta VDJ and CDR3 profiles were obtained from a genomic DNA template. Each CDR3 protein is one row after TCRdb ran MiXCR on the reads. In the table there are about 210,000 distinct CDR3 sequences, approximately 57% of which are singletons. Material for sequencing was sorted CD4+, CD8+, or CD8+CD57+ T cells (not recorded which) from PBMCs. The receptors originated from a human donor in good health.

The chain employs TRBV20-1 and TRBJ2-6; D is ambiguous. Per germline, CDR1 DFQATT and CDR2 SNEGSKA (reference sequence). The CDR3 consists of 15 residues. Trimming took off 6 bases at V and 0 bases at J, with 12 bases between the two ends. The CDR3 is CSARHAGSGANVLTF. The CDR3 region has the DNA TGCAGTGCCCGGCACGCCGGCTCTGGGGCCAACGTCCTGACTTTC.

To note about this clonotype: One end of the junction is discordant with germline, which a read error may explain. The chain has TRBV10-1 and TRBJ1-4; TRBD1 might be the D (6 bases). The germline V gene has CDR1 WNHNN and CDR2 SYGVQD (reference sequence). The CDR3 totals 14 residues. DNA for the CDR3: TGTGCCAGCAGTGCGACAGGTCAGAATGAAAAACTGTTTTTT. It is translated as CASSATGQNEKLFF.

Regarding this clonotype: Its ends do not fully match the called genes, so a read error is possible. The chain carries TRBV5-5 and TRBJ2-3, with 9 bases identical to TRBD2. This CDR3 is 14 amino acids long. Per the germline V gene, CDR1 is SGHKS and CDR2 is YYEKEE (reference sequence). CDR3 protein: CASSLGLATDTQYF. As DNA, the CDR3 is TGCGCCAGCAGCTTGGGACTAGCTACAGATACGCAGTATTTT. Supplemented by reference TRBV5-5 and TRBJ2-3, the full variable domain reads DAGVTQSPTHLIKTRGQQVTLRCSPISGHKSVSWYQQVLGQGPQFIFQYYEKEERGRGNFPDRFSARQFPNYSSELNVNALLLGDSALYLCASSLGLATDTQYFGPGTRLTVL.

V and J are TRBV25-1 and TRBJ1-1; D unresolved. V lost 6 bases and J 10 bases, leaving 15 bases between the germline ends. The CDR3 covers 12 residues. The germline V gene has CDR1 MGHDK and CDR2 SYGVNS. CDR3 DNA sequence: TGTGCCAGCAGCATCGACCCAACCAGAGCTTTCTTT. This sequence encodes CASSIDPTRAFF.

Comments on this clonotype: The germline gene is not matched at one end of the junction; a read error may be the cause. The rearrangement uses TRBV5-1 and TRBJ2-7, with D possibly matching TRBD1 (6 bases). The germline V gene encodes CDR1 SGHRS and CDR2 YFSETQ. The CDR3 is made up of 14 amino acids. The CDR3 loop reads CASSYRDTNYEQYF. The CDR3 nucleotides are TGTGCCAGCAGCTACCGGGACACCAACTACGAGCAGTACTTC.

The rearrangement uses TRBV7-2 and TRBJ2-2; 10 bases line up with TRBD1. The germline gives CDR1 SGHTA, CDR2 FQGNSA. J was trimmed by 1 base and V by 6 bases; bases with no gene match: 2. CDR3 length: 15 residues. This chain's CDR3 is CASSRDRGNTGELFF. The DNA for the CDR3 is TGTGCCAGCAGTCGGGACAGGGGGAACACCGGGGAGCTGTTTTTT.

This clonotype was counted ten times or more. This sequence joins TRBV20-1 and TRBJ1-2, with TRBD1 matching over 8 bases. CDR3 length: 15 amino acids. J gave up 5 bases and V 6 bases, and 14 bases lay outside the gene matches. Germline CDR1 is DFQATT and CDR2 is SNEGSKA (reference sequence). In DNA, the CDR3 is TGCAGTGCGACCTCCGGACAGGGCCGGGTATATGGCTACACCTTC. Its translation: CSATSGQGRVYGYTF.

This clonotype was recorded a few times. This chain joins TRBV20-1 and TRBJ1-6, with D uncertain. V was clipped by 3 bases and J by 7 bases, with 13 bases between them. CDR3 length: 14 residues. CDR1 and CDR2 (germline): DFQATT, SNEGSKA (reference sequence). The CDR3 DNA follows: TGCAGTGCTAGCGGGCGGAAGGGCAATTCACCCCTCCACTTT. This gives the protein CSASGRKGNSPLHF.

In its sample, this clonotype was seen a few times. This CDR3 fails to terminate in the conserved phenylalanine or tryptophan, so it likely reflects a read error. The gene calls are TRBV27 and TRBJ2-5; D ambiguous. Deletions cut 5 bases from V and 5 bases from J, with 15 bases between. In germline, CDR1 is MNHEY, CDR2 SMNVEV (reference sequence). This CDR3 contains 14 residues. This CDR3 is CASSPQAVWETQYL. CDR3 in DNA: TGTGCCAGCAGTCCCCAAGCAGTTTGGGAGACCCAGTACCTC.

This clonotype has at least ten counts. The rearrangement links TRBV7-3 to TRBJ1-1; 9 bases are shared with TRBD1. The CDR3 is 16 residues long. Germline V gene sequence: CDR1 SGHTA, CDR2 FQGTGA. V gave up 5 bases and J gave up 2 bases; unmatched junction bases: 9. In DNA, the CDR3 is TGTGCCAGCAGCCACCTTGGGGGACAGGGCAACACTGAAGCTTTCTTT. This translates into CASSHLGGQGNTEAFF.

Points on this clonotype: This may stem from a read error, because a much larger clone lies one nucleotide away. The chain uses TRBV7-9 and TRBJ2-1; TRBD2 agrees at 13 bases. CDR3 length: 16 amino acids. The germline CDR1 and CDR2 sequences are SEHNR and FQNEAQ (reference sequence). V shed 6 bases, J shed 5 bases, and the junction held 7 bases outside the gene matches. The CDR3 here is CASRRLTSGGDNEQFF. The CDR3, as DNA: TGTGCCAGCAGGCGACTAACTAGCGGGGGGGACAATGAGCAGTTCTTC.

For this clonotype: One junction end disagrees with the germline gene, perhaps due to a read error. V and J are TRBV19 and TRBJ2-3, with TRBD1 matching over 7 bases. The CDR3 consists of 16 residues. Germline V gene data show CDR1 as LNHDA and CDR2 as SQIVND (reference sequence). This CDR3 is CASSREKGASTDTRYF. The CDR3 nucleotides are TGTGCCAGTAGCCGGGAAAAGGGGGCAAGCACAGATACGCGGTATTTT. The variable domain in full, with the rest retrieved from reference TRBV19 and TRBJ2-3, is DGGITQSPKYLFRKEGQNVTLSCEQNLNHDAMYWYRQDPGQGLRLIYYSQIVNDFQKGDIAEGYSVSREKKESFPLTVTSAQKNPTAFYLCASSREKGASTDTRYFGPGTRLTVL.